The source of this T cell receptor (gamma chain) is a study of γδ T cells in repeated Plasmodium falciparum infection (dated by TCRdb to about 2021). The study in broad terms: The natural-infection arm enrolled Malian children exposed to intense seasonal malaria transmission, compared against age and gender matched Australian children. The gammadelta TCR repertoires from Mali were analysed in two ways: cross-sectionally during periods with no transmission, and longitudinally across episodes of acute febrile malaria. In the study, the shaping of the human gammadelta T cell repertoire by repeated Plasmodium falciparum infection was examined using natural infection in Mali and controlled human malaria infection. Samples from controlled-infection subjects were taken at baseline, right before selected infections, and 21 days after each infection. Four controlled human malaria infections were administered to a few malaria-naive U.S. adults over approximately 600 days by bites from P. falciparum NF54-infected Anopheles stephensi mosquitoes. General study outcomes and caveats: The controlled-infection cohort was small, limiting analysis of inter-individual variability in gammadelta T cell responses. Waves of new clonotype selection in Vdelta2-negative, largely Vdelta1+, gammadelta TCR repertoires appeared to be driven by repeated controlled infections. Compared with Australian children, Malian children appeared to have Vdelta2-negative gammadelta TCR repertoires that were more clonally expanded, less diverse and less shared. Vgamma9/Vdelta2+ TCR repertoires showed a highly stable polyclonal repertoire over time and infection, with many inter-individual overlapping TCRgamma sequences. The Malian cohort was drawn from a small rural village made up mostly of one ethnic group, which limits generalizability.

Preparation of the library involved multiplex PCR. This sample was sequenced with an Illumina MiSeq. Each sorted gammadelta T cell sample was sequenced for both the TCR gamma (TRG) and TCR delta (TRD) chains. Per the authors' processing: The repertoire analyses used clonotype tree plots, the accumulated frequency of the top 20 clonotypes, and diversity index (DI) and D75 metrics. TCRdb reprocessed the public data with the CATT caller; entries with the same nucleotide sequence were combined afterwards. The authors' filters were not applied to this entry. The table for this sample lists over 25,000 gamma-chain clones; approximately 2.9% of them were counted only once. Clones ranked in the top ten supply around a third of the sample. The CDR3 runs 15 amino acids, cysteine and phenylalanine included. CDR3 DNA only is kept here, 45 bases in frame from base 1. Unmatched junction bases come to 8, with V trimmed by 3 bases and J by 0 bases. Based on the germline V gene (reference sequence), the CDR1 and CDR2 sequences are GITISATS and ISYDGTV.

This clone is judged medium-sized (0.01 to 0.1%). Its cognate antigen has yet to be identified. Base qualities are not recorded, but no much larger clone differs from it by a single base. For bulk TCR repertoire analysis, Vgamma9/Vdelta2+ and Vdelta2-negative gammadelta T cell populations were isolated by flow sorting from peripheral blood mononuclear cells. This clonotype was obtained from a pool of human donors (malaria-infected and uninfected, not separated). This receptor chain uses TRGV9 and TRGJ1 or TRGJ2. The sequenced sample was gamma-delta T cells from blood. The CDR3 loop reads CALWEPPSNYYKKLF. The DNA reads as follows: TGTGCCTTGTGGGAGCCCCCCTCGAATTATTATAAGAAACTCTTT.